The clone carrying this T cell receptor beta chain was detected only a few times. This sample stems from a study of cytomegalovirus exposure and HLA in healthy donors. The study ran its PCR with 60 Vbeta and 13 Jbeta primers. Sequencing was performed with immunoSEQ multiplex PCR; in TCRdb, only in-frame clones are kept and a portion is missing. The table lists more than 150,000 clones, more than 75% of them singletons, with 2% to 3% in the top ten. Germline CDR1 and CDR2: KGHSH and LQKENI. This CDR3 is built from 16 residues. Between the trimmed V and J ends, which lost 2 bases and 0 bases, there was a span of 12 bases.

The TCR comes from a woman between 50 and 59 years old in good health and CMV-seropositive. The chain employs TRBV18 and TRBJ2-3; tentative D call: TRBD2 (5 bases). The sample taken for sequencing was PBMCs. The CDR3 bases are TGTGCCAGCTCACCAATGAGCGGAACTAGCACAGATACGCAGTATTTT. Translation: CASSPMSGTSTDTQYF.